The 11 T cell receptor beta chains below were found in one sample sequenced in a study of T cell repertoires in cytomegalovirus infection. Via MiXCR, TCRdb re-called the reads, giving one row per CDR3 protein. The sample contains about 340,000 distinct CDR3 sequences, approximately 32% of which appear only once. Antigens for these TCRs are unknown. The material was cultured PBMCs, obtained from culture after CMV antigen stimulation. Receptors originate from a human donor in good health (CMV status not recorded). Some clones in this sample may be carry-over from other donors' samples.

This clonotype has just one count. This may arise from a read error, as a much more abundant clone is one base away. Here the CDR3 omits its conserved ending phenylalanine or tryptophan, so a read error is the likely source. J is TRBJ2-1 and V is TRBV7-8; 9 bases agree with TRBD2. CDR1 is SGHVS and CDR2 is FQNEAQ in the germline V gene. The CDR3 is 12 amino acids. V was clipped by 6 bases and J by 10 bases; unmatched bases: 4. The CDR3 DNA reads as TGTGCCAGCAGGTTTAGCGGGAGCGAGCAGTTCTTA. It yields the protein CASRFSGSEQFL.

V usage is TRBV19 and J usage is TRBJ1-5; perhaps TRBD1 as D (6 bases). Trimming pared 9 bases from V and 0 bases from J, leaving 18 bases between. CDR1 and CDR2 from the germline V gene are LNHDA and SQIVND (reference sequence). The CDR3 is 16 amino acids. CDR3 bases: TGTGCCAGCAAGGATACAGGGTCTGTTAGCAATCAGCCCCAGCATTTT. It translates to CASKDTGSVSNQPQHF.

The chain carries TRBV5-1 and TRBJ2-3; perhaps TRBD1 as D (6 bases). The CDR3 is 15 residues long. Trimming removed 2 bases at V and 2 bases at J, with 12 bases between. Germline V gene sequence: CDR1 SGHRS, CDR2 YFSETQ. The CDR3: CASSFRQGLTDTQYF. In DNA, the CDR3 is TGCGCCAGCAGCTTCCGGCAGGGGCTCACAGATACGCAGTATTTT.

This clonotype was observed a handful of times. V and J are TRBV28 and TRBJ2-1; 9 bases align to TRBD2. With 4 bases clipped from V and 7 bases from J, the junction kept 8 bases outside the gene matches. Germline V CDR1 and CDR2: MDHEN, SYDVKM. The CDR3 loop spans 15 amino acids. The CDR3 DNA follows: TGTGCCAGCAGTTCCCCCCTAGCGGGGAGGAATGAGCAGTTCTTC. Protein: CASSSPLAGRNEQFF. The full variable domain, completed using reference TRBV28 and TRBJ2-1, is DVKVTQSSRYLVKRTGEKVFLECVQDMDHENMFWYRQDPGLGLRLIYFSYDVKMKEKGDIPEGYSVSREKKERFSLILESASTNQTSMYLCASSSPLAGRNEQFFGPGTRLTVL.

This clonotype was recorded at least ten times. This chain joins TRBV7-2 and TRBJ2-1; 10 nucleotides agree with TRBD2. V was clipped by 8 bases and J by 8 bases; unmatched bases: 9. This CDR3 region has 14 residues. Germline V lookup: CDR1 SGHTA, CDR2 FQGNSA. CDR3 bases: TGTGCCAGCTTCGCTAGCGGGAGCAATCATGAGCAGTTCTTC. It yields the protein CASFASGSNHEQFF.

The chain couples TRBV9 to TRBJ2-3, with 11 bases identical to TRBD1. The CDR3 is made up of 16 amino acids. Per germline, CDR1 SGDLS and CDR2 YYNGEE. J lost 4 bases, V lost 3 bases, and 7 bases had no gene match. CDR3 nucleotide sequence: TGTGCCAGCAGCGATCCGGGACAGGGGGTTGCAGATACGCAGTATTTT. Translation: CASSDPGQGVADTQYF.

In its sample, this clonotype was seen a few times. The chain combines TRBV19 with TRBJ2-1; 8 bases align to TRBD2. Looked up from germline, CDR1 is LNHDA and CDR2 is SQIVND (reference sequence). This CDR3 contains 16 residues. V dropped 0 bases and J dropped 4; count of bases not matched to a gene: 5. CDR3 residues: CASSIDALAVYNEQFF. For the CDR3, the DNA is TGTGCCAGTAGTATAGACGCACTAGCGGTTTACAATGAGCAGTTCTTC.

The chain joins TRBV27 to TRBJ2-6; D may be TRBD1 or TRBD2 (5 bases each). The length of the CDR3 is 16 residues. V lost 6 bases and J lost 0, with 12 bases in between. Germline CDR1 and CDR2: MNHEY and SMNVEV (reference sequence). The CDR3 here is CASRQDEGSGANVLTF. The CDR3 DNA follows: TGTGCCAGCAGACAGGATGAGGGCTCTGGGGCCAACGTCCTGACTTTC.

This clonotype was detected only a few times. V is TRBV7-2 and J is TRBJ2-3; 9 positions agree with TRBD2. V was pared by 6 bases and J by 0 bases, with 1 base of the junction left unmatched. Germline assignment: CDR1 SGHTA and CDR2 FQGNSA. The CDR3 is made up of 14 amino acids. CDR3 DNA sequence: TGTGCCAGCAGGCTAGCGGGAAGCACAGATACGCAGTATTTT. Translating it yields CASRLAGSTDTQYF.

This clonotype was observed at least ten times. The chain recombines TRBV7-9 with TRBJ1-2, with 8 bases lining up with TRBD1. CDR3 length: 14 residues. The V gene's germline CDR1 is SEHNR and CDR2 FQNEAQ (reference sequence). Trimming at V came to 6 bases and at J to 2 bases, leaving 5 bases not matched to a gene. The DNA for the CDR3 is TGTGCCAGCAGTTTCGGACAGGGAAACTATGGCTACACCTTC. The encoded protein is CASSFGQGNYGYTF.

This clonotype was counted between two and nine times. The chain has TRBV27 and TRBJ1-2; tentatively, D is TRBD1 (5 bases). The germline CDR1 and CDR2 sequences are MNHEY and SMNVEV (reference sequence). Deletions cut 10 bases from V and 4 bases from J, with 19 bases between. This CDR3 is built from 14 residues. The CDR3 loop reads CATRRGSLLYGYTF. In DNA form, the CDR3 reads TGTGCCACGCGCCGGGGGTCTCTCCTCTATGGCTACACCTTC.